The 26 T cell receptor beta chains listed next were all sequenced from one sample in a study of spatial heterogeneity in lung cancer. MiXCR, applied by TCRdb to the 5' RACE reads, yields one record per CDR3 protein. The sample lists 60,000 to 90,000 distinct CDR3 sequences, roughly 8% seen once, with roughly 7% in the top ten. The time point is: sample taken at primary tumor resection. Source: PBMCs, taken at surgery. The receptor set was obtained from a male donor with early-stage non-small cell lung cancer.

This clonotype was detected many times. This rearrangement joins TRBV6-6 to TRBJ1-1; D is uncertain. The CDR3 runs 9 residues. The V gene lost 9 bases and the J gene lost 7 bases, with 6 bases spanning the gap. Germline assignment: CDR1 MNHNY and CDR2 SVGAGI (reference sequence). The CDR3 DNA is TGTGCCAGTGGGGTTGAAGCTTTCTTT. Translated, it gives CASGVEAFF.

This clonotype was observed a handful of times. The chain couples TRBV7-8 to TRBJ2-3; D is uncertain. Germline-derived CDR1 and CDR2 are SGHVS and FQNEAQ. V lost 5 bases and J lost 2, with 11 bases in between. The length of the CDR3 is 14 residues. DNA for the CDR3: TGTGCCAGCAGCCTTGGTCCCTACACAGATACGCAGTATTTT. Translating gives CASSLGPYTDTQYF.

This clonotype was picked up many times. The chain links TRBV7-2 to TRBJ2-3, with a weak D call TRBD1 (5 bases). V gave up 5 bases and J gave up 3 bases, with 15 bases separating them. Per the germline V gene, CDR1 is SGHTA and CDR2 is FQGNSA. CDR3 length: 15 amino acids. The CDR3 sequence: CASSPDSLGTDTQYF. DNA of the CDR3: TGTGCCAGCAGCCCCGACAGCCTGGGGACAGATACGCAGTATTTT.

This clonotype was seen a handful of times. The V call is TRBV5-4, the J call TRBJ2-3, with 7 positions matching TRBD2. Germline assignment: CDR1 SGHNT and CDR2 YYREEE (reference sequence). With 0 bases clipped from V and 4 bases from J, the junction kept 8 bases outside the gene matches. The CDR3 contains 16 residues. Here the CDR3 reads CASSLVVGGPADTQYF. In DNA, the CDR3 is TGTGCCAGCAGCTTGGTGGTGGGAGGGCCGGCAGATACGCAGTATTTT. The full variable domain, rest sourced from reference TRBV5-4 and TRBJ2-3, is ETGVTQSPTHLIKTRGQQVTLRCSSQSGHNTVSWYQQALGQGPQFIFQYYREEENGRGNFPPRFSGLQFPNYSSELNVNALELDDSALYLCASSLVVGGPADTQYFGPGTRLTVL.

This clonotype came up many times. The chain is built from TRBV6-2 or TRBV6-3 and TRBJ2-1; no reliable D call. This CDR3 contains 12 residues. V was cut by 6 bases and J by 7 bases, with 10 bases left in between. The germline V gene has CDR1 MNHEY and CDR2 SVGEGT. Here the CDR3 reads CASRDRVNEQFF. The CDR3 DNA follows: TGTGCCAGCAGAGATCGTGTGAATGAGCAGTTCTTC.

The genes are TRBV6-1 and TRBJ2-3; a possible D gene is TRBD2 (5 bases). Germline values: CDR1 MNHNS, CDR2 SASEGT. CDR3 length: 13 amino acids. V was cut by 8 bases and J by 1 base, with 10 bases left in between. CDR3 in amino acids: CASRAEGTDTQYF. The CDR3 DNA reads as TGTGCCAGCCGAGCGGAGGGCACAGATACGCAGTATTTT.

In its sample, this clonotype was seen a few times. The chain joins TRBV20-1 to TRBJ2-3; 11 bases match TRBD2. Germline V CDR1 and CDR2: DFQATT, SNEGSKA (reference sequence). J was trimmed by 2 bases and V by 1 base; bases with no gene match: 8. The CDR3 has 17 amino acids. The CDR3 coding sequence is TGCAGTGCTAGAGTGGAGACTAGCGGGATCCTCACAGATACGCAGTATTTT. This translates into CSARVETSGILTDTQYF.

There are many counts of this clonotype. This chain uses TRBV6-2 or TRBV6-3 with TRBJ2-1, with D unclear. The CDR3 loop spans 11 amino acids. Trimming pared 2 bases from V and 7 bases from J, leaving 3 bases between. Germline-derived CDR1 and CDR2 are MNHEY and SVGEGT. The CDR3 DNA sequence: TGTGCCAGCAGTTACGGGAATGAGCAGTTCTTC. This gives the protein CASSYGNEQFF.

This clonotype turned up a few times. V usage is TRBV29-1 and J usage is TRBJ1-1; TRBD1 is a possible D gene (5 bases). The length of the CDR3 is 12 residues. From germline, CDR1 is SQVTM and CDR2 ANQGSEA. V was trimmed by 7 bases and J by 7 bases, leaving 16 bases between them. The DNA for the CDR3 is TGCAGCGCTGATCAAACAGGCCTTGAAGCTTTCTTT. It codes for CSADQTGLEAFF.

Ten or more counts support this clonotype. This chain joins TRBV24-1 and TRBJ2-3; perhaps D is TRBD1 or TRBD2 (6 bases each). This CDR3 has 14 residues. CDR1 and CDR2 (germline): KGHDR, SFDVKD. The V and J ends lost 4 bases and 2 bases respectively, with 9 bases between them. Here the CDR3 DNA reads TGTGCCACCAGTGAGGGGGGCCTCACAGATACGCAGTATTTT. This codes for CATSEGGLTDTQYF.

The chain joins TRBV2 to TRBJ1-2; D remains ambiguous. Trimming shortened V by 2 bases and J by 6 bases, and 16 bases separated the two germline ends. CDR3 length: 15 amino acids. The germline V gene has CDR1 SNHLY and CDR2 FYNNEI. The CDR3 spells CASSEMEGGFHGYTF. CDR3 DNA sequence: TGTGCCAGCAGTGAAATGGAGGGAGGGTTCCATGGCTACACCTTC.

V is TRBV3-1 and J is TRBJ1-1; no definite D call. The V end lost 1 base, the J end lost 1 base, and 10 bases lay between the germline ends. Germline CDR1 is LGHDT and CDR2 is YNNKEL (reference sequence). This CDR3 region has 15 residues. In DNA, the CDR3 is TGTGCCAGCAGCCAAGCCCAAGAGGGGAACACTGAAGCTTTCTTT. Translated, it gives CASSQAQEGNTEAFF. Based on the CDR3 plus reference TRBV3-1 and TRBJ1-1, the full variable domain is DTAVSQTPKYLVTQMGNDKSIKCEQNLGHDTMYWYKQDSKKFLKIMFSYNNKELIINETVPNRFSPKSPDKAHLNLHINSLELGDSAVYFCASSQAQEGNTEAFFGQGTRLTVV.

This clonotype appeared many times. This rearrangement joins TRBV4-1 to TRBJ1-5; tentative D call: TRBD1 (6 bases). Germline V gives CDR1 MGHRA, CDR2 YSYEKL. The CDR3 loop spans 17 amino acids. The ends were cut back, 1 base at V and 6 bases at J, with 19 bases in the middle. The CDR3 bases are TGCGCCAGCAGCCAAGTGGGTGGCAGGGCCAGGGGTCAGCCCCAGCATTTT. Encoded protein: CASSQVGGRARGQPQHF.

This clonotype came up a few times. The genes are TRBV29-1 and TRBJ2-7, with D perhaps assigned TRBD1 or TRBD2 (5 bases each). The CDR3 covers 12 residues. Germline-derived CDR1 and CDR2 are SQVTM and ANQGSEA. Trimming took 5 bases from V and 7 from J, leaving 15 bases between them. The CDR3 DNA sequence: TGCAGCGTTTCCCCCGGGACGCGAGAGCAGTACTTC. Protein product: CSVSPGTREQYF.

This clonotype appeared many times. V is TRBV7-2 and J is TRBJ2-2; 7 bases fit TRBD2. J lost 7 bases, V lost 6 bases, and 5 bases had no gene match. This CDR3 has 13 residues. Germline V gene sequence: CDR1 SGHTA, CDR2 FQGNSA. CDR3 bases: TGTGCCAGCAGGCGGGAGACCGGCGGGGAGCTGTTTTTT. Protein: CASRRETGGELFF.

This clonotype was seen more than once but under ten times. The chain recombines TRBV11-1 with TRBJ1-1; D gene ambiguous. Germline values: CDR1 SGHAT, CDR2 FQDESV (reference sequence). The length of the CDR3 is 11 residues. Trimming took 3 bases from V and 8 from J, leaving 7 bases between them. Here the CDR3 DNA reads TGTGCCAGCAGCTTCACACAAGAAGCTTTCTTT. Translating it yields CASSFTQEAFF.

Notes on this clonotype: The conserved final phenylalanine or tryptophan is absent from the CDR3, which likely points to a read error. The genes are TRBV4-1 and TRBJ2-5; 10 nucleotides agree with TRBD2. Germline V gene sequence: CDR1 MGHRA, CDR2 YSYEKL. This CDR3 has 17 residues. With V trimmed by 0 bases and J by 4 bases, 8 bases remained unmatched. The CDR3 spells CASSQETSGRERETQYS. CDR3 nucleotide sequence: TGCGCCAGCAGCCAAGAGACTAGCGGGCGGGAACGAGAGACCCAGTACTCC.

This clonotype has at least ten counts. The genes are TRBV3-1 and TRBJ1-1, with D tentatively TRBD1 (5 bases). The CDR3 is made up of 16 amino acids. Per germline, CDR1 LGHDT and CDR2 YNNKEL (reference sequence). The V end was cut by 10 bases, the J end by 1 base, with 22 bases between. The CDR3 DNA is TGTGCCAACGCTTCGTCAGTAAGGCAGGGGAACACTGAAGCTTTCTTT. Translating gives CANASSVRQGNTEAFF. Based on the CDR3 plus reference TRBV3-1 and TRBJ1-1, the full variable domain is DTAVSQTPKYLVTQMGNDKSIKCEQNLGHDTMYWYKQDSKKFLKIMFSYNNKELIINETVPNRFSPKSPDKAHLNLHINSLELGDSAVYFCANASSVRQGNTEAFFGQGTRLTVV.

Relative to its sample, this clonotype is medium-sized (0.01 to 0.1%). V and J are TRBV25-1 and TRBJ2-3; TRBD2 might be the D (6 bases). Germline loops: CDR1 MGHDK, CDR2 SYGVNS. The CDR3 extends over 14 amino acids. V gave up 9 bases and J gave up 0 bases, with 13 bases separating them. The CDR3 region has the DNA TGTGCCAGTCGTGGTGGGGGGAGCACAGATACGCAGTATTTT. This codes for CASRGGGSTDTQYF.

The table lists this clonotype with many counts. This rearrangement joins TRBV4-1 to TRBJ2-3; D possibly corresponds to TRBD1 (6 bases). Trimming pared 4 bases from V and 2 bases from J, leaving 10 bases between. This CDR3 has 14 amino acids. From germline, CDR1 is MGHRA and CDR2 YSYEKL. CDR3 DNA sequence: TGCGCCAGCAGCCGACAGGAACTCACAGATACGCAGTATTTT. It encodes CASSRQELTDTQYF.

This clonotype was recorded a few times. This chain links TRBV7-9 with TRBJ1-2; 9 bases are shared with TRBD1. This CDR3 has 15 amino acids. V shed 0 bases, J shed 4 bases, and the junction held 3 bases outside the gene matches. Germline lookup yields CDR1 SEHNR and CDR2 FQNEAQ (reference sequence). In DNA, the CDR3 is TGTGCCAGCAGCTTAGCGGGACAGGGTACCTATGGCTACACCTTC. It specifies CASSLAGQGTYGYTF.

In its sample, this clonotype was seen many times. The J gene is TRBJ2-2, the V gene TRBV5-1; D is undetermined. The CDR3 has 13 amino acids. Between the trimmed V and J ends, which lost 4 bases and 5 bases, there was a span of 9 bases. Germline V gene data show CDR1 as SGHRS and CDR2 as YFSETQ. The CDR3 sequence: CASSVQLTGELFF. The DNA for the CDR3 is TGCGCCAGCAGCGTACAGTTGACCGGGGAGCTGTTTTTT.

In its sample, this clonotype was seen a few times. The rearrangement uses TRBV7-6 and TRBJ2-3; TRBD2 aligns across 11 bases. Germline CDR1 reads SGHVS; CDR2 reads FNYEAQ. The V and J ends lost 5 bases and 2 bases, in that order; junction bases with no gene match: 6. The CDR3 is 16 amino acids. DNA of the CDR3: TGTGCCAGCAGCATGGGACTAGCGGCTTTCACAGATACGCAGTATTTT. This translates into CASSMGLAAFTDTQYF.

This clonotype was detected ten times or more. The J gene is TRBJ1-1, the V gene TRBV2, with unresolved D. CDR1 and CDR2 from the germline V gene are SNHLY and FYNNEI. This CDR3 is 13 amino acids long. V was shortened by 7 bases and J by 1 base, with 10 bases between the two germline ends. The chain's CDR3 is CASTPEANTEAFF. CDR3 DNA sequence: TGTGCCAGCACTCCAGAGGCGAACACTGAAGCTTTCTTT. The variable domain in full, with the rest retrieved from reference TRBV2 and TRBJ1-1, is EPEVTQTPSHQVTQMGQEVILRCVPISNHLYFYWYRQILGQKVEFLVSFYNNEISEKSEIFDDQFSVERPDGSNFTLKIRSTKLEDSAMYFCASTPEANTEAFFGQGTRLTVV.

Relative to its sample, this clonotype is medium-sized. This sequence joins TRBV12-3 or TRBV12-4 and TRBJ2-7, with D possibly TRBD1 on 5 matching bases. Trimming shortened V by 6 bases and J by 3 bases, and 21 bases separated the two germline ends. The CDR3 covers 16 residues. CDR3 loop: CASSTQLSTGIYEQYF. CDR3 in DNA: TGTGCCAGCAGCACCCAACTCTCAACAGGCATCTACGAGCAGTACTTC.

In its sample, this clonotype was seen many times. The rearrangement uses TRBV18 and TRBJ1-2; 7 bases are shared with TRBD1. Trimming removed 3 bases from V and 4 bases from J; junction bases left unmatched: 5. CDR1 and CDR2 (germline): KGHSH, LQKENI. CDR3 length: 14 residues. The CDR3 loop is CASSPGDSFYGYTF. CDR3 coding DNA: TGTGCCAGCTCACCTGGGGACAGCTTCTATGGCTACACCTTC.